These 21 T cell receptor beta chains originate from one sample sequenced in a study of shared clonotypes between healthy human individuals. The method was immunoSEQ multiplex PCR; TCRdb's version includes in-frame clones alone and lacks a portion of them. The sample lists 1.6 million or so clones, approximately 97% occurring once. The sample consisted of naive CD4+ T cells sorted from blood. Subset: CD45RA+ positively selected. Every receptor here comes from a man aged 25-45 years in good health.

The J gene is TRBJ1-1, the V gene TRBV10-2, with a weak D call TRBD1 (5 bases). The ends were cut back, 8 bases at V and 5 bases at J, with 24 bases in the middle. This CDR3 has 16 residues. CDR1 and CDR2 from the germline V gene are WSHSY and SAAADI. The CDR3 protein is CASQQADSPQRTEAFF. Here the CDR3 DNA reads TGCGCCAGCCAACAGGCTGACAGCCCTCAAAGGACTGAAGCTTTCTTT.

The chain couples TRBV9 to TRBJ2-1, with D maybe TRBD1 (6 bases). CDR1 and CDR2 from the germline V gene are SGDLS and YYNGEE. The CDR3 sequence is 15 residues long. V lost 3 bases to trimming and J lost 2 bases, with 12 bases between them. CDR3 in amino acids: CASSAEGDTYNEQFF. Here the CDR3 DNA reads TGTGCCAGCAGCGCCGAAGGGGACACCTACAATGAGCAGTTCTTC.

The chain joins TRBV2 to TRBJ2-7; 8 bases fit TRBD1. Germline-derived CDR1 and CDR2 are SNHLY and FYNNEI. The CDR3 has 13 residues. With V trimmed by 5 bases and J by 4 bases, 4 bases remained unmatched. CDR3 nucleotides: TGTGCCAGCAGTCCGGACAGGGCTTACGAGCAGTACTTC. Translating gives CASSPDRAYEQYF.

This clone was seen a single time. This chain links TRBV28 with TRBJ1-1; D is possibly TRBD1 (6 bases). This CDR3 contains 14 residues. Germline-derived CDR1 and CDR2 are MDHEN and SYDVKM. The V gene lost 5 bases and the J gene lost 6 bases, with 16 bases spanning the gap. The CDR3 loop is CASSLPGHSPEAFF. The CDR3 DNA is TGTGCCAGCAGTCTACCGGGACACTCCCCTGAAGCTTTCTTT.

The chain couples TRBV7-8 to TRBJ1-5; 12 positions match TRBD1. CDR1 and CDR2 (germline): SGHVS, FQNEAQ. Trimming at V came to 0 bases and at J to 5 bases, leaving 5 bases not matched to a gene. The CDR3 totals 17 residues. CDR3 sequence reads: CASSLASGQGAYQPQHF. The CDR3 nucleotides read TGTGCCAGCAGCTTAGCTTCGGGACAGGGGGCATATCAGCCCCAGCATTTT. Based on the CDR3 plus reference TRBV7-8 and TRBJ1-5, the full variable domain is GAGVSQSPRYKVAKRGQDVALRCDPISGHVSLFWYQQALGQGPEFLTYFQNEAQLDKSGLPSDRFFAERPEGSVSTLKIQRTQQEDSAVYLCASSLASGQGAYQPQHFGDGTRLSIL.

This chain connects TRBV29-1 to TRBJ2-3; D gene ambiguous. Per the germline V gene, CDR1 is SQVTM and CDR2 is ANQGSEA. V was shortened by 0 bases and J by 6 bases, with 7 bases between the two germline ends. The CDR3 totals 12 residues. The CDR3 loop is CSVEDVEDTQYF. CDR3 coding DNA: TGCAGCGTTGAAGATGTGGAGGATACGCAGTATTTT.

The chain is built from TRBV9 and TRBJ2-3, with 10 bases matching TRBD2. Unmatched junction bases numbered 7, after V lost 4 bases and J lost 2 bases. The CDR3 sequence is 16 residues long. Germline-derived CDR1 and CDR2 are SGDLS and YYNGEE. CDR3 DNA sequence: TGTGCCAGCAGCCCGCTAGCGGGAGAGCTCACAGATACGCAGTATTTT. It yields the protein CASSPLAGELTDTQYF. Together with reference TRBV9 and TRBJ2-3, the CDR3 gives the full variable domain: DSGVTQTPKHLITATGQRVTLRCSPRSGDLSVYWYQQSLDQGLQFLIQYYNGEERAKGNILERFSAQQFPDLHSELNLSSLELGDSALYFCASSPLAGELTDTQYFGPGTRLTVL.

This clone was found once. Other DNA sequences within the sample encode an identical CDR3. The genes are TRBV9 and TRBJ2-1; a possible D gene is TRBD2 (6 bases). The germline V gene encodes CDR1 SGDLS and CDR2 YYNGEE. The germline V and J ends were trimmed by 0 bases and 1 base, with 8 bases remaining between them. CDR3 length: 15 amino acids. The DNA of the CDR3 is TGTGCCAGCAGCGTAGTTGGGGGGTCCTACAATGAGCAGTTCTTC. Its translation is CASSVVGGSYNEQFF.

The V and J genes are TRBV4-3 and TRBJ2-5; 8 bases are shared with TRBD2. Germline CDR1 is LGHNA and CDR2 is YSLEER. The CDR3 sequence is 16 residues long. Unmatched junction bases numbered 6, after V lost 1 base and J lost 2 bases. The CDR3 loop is CASSQVRGGMQETQYF. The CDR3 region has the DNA TGCGCCAGCAGCCAAGTTCGGGGGGGAATGCAAGAGACCCAGTACTTC.

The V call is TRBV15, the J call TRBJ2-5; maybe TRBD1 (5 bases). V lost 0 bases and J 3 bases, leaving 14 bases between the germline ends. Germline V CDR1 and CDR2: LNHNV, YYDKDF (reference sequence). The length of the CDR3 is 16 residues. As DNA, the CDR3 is TGTGCCACCAGCAGAGATCTGAACAGGCTCAAAGAGACCCAGTACTTC. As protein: CATSRDLNRLKETQYF. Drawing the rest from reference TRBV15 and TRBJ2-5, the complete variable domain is DAMVIQNPRYQVTQFGKPVTLSCSQTLNHNVMYWYQQKSSQAPKLLFHYYDKDFNNEADTPDNFQSRRPNTSFCFLDIRSPGLGDTAMYLCATSRDLNRLKETQYFGPGTRLLVL.

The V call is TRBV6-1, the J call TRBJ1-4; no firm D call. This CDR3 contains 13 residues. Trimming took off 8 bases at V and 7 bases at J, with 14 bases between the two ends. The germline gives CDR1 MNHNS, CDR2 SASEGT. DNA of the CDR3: TGTGCCAGCGGGGTCAATGCGGGTGAAAAACTGTTTTTT. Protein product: CASGVNAGEKLFF.

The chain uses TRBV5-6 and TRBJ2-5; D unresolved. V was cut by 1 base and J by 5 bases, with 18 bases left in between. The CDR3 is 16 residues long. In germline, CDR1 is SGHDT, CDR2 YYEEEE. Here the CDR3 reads CASSLLGWKSAETQYF. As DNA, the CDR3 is TGTGCCAGCAGCTTGCTAGGGTGGAAATCCGCGGAGACCCAGTACTTC.

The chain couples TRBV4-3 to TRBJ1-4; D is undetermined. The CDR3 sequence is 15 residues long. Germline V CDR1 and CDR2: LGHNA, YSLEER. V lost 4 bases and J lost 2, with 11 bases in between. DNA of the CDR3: TGCGCCAGCAGCCGCGTCACGGGGACTAATGAAAAACTGTTTTTT. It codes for CASSRVTGTNEKLFF.

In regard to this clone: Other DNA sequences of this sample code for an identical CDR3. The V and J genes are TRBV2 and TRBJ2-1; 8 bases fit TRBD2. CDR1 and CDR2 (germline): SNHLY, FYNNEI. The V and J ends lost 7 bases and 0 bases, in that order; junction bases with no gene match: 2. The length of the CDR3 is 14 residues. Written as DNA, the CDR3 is TGTGCCAGCAAAAGCGGGAGCTCCTACAATGAGCAGTTCTTC. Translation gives CASKSGSSYNEQFF. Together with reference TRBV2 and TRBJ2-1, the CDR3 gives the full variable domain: EPEVTQTPSHQVTQMGQEVILRCVPISNHLYFYWYRQILGQKVEFLVSFYNNEISEKSEIFDDQFSVERPDGSNFTLKIRSTKLEDSAMYFCASKSGSSYNEQFFGPGTRLTVL.

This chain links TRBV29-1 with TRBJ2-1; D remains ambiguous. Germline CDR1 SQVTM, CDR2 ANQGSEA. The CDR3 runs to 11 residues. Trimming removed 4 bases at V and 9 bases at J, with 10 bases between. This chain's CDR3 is CSVVGRGEQFF. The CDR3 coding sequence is TGCAGCGTTGTTGGACGCGGTGAGCAGTTCTTC.

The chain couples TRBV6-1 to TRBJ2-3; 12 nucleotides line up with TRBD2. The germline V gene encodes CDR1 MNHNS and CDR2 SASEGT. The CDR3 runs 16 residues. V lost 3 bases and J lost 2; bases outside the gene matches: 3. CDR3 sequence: CASSDGLAGSTDTQYF. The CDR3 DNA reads TGTGCCAGCAGTGATGGACTAGCGGGATCCACAGATACGCAGTATTTT.

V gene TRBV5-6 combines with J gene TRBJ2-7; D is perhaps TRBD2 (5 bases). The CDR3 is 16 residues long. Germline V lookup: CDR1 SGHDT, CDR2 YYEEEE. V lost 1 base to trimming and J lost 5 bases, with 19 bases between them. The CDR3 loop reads CASSLLGKITSDEQYF. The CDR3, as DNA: TGTGCCAGCAGCTTGCTGGGGAAGATAACTAGTGACGAGCAGTACTTC.

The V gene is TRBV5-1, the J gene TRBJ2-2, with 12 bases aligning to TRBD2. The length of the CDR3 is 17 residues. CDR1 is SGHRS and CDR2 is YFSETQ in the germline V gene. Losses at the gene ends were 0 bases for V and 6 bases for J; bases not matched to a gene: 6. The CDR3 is CASSLGTSGIGSGELFF. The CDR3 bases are TGCGCCAGCAGCTTGGGGACTAGCGGGATAGGCTCCGGGGAGCTGTTTTTT. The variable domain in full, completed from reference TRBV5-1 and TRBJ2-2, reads KAGVTQTPRYLIKTRGQQVTLSCSPISGHRSVSWYQQTPGQGLQFLFEYFSETQRNKGNFPGRFSGRQFSNSRSEMNVSTLELGDSALYLCASSLGTSGIGSGELFFGEGSRLTVL.

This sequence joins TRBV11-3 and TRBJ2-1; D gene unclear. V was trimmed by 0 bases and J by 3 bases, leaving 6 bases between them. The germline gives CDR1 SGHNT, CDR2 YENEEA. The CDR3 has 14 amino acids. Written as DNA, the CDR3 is TGTGCCAGCAGCTTAGACCGGAACTACAATGAGCAGTTCTTC. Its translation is CASSLDRNYNEQFF. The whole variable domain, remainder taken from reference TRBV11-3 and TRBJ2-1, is EAGVVQSPRYKIIEKKQPVAFWCNPISGHNTLYWYLQNLGQGPELLIRYENEEAVDDSQLPKDRFSAERLKGVDSTLKIQPAELGDSAVYLCASSLDRNYNEQFFGPGTRLTVL.

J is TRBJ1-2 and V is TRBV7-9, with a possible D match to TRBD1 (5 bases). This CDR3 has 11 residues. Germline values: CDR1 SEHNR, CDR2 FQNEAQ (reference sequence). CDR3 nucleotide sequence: TGTAGTATTGGGGGGTACTATGGCTACACCTTC. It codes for CSIGGYYGYTF.

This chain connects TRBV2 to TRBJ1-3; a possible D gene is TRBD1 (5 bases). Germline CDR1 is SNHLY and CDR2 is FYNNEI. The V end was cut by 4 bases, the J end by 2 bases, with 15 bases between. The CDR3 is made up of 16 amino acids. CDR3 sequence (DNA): TGTGCCAGCAGTGGGTGGCGGGGGGAGGCTGGAAACACCATATATTTT. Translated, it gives CASSGWRGEAGNTIYF.